The sequence of this T cell receptor beta chain was determined in a study of T cells after yellow fever vaccination. Regarding the study as a whole: There were almost no vaccine-responding clonotypes detectable in the sorted memory subsets on day 0. Just a small share of clonotypes turned up in the CD4 compartment as well as the CD8 compartment.

Many counts were recorded for this clonotype. The CDR3 loop spans 14 amino acids. V dropped 7 bases and J dropped 3 bases, with 16 bases sitting between them. CDR1 and CDR2 from the germline V gene are LNHDA and SQIVND (reference sequence). Template switching with 5'RACE generated the TCR cDNA and added a universal primer site and UMIs. One entry per CDR3 protein, called by TCRdb with MiXCR from the 5' RACE reads. Of over 25,000 distinct CDR3 sequences detected, 5.5% appear once; the ten largest clones hold about 12%. This sequence was found in a man aged 30 to 45 who received the YFV17D yellow fever vaccine. The source material was PBMCs, either bulk or a sorted T-cell subset (CD4+, CD8+, memory, or dextramer-sorted; not recorded which), sampled 15 days after the yellow fever booster vaccination. The gene calls are TRBV19 and TRBJ2-7; possibly TRBD1 or TRBD2 for D (6 bases each). In DNA form, the CDR3 reads TGTGCCAGTAAACGGACAGTAGCGGACTACGAGCAGTACTTC. It translates to CASKRTVADYEQYF.